A selection of T cell receptor beta chains follows, all from one sample in a study of siplizumab effects on memory and regulatory T cells. The method was immunoSEQ multiplex PCR; TCRdb's version includes in-frame clones alone and lacks a portion of them. The table lists about 100,000 clones, about 93% of them singletons. Sequenced sample: Tregs sorted from blood. These receptors all come from a human donor in good health. The CDR3 runs from the conserved cysteine through the conserved F or W. Each record gives: V gene, D gene, J gene, clone size, CDR3 protein, CDR3 DNA. D genes are given only for firm matches. Size values are once, few and many counts, or a class for expanded clones, and some rows have none.

V: TRBV7-7; D: TRBD2; J: TRBJ2-5; size: .; CDR3: CASSSAAGAGTQYF; DNA: TGTGCCAGCAGCTCCGCAGCGGGAGCTGGGACCCAGTACTTC
V: TRBV9; D: TRBD1; J: TRBJ1-3; size: .; CDR3: CASSATGSRNTIYF; DNA: TGTGCCAGCAGCGCGACAGGGTCTCGAAACACCATATATTTT
V: TRBV9; D: .; J: TRBJ1-3; size: .; CDR3: CASSVATSWENTIYF; DNA: TGTGCCAGCAGCGTAGCTACCTCCTGGGAAAACACCATATATTTT
V: TRBV5-1; D: .; J: TRBJ2-5; size: .; CDR3: CASSPGTSLGGSQETQYF; DNA: TGCGCCAGCAGCCCCGGGACATCCCTTGGAGGGAGTCAAGAGACCCAGTACTTC
V: TRBV6-1; D: TRBD1; J: TRBJ2-7; size: .; CDR3: CASSDRGFRINEQYF; DNA: TGTGCCAGCAGTGACAGGGGGTTTCGGATCAACGAGCAGTACTTC
V: TRBV11-2; D: TRBD2; J: TRBJ2-1; size: .; CDR3: CASSLVGGVYNEQFF; DNA: TGTGCCAGCAGCTTAGTGGGGGGGGTGTACAATGAGCAGTTCTTC
V: TRBV27; D: .; J: TRBJ1-5; size: .; CDR3: CASSFVQGANQPQHF; DNA: TGTGCCAGCAGTTTCGTACAGGGCGCCAATCAGCCCCAGCATTTT
V: TRBV9; D: .; J: TRBJ1-2; size: .; CDR3: CASSVGGRYGYTF; DNA: TGTGCCAGCAGCGTAGGGGGACGCTATGGCTACACCTTC
V: TRBV20-1; D: .; J: TRBJ1-2; size: .; CDR3: CSASNLGYTF; DNA: TGCAGTGCTTCTAACCTCGGCTACACCTTC
V: TRBV2; D: TRBD1; J: TRBJ1-4; size: .; CDR3: CACPTGTGDEKLFF; DNA: TGTGCCTGCCCGACCGGGACAGGGGATGAAAAACTGTTTTTT
V: TRBV20-1; D: .; J: TRBJ2-4; size: .; CDR3: CSALSPNIQYF; DNA: TGCAGTGCACTCTCCCCAAACATTCAGTACTTC
V: TRBV5-1; D: TRBD1; J: TRBJ2-7; size: .; CDR3: CASNWTGLREQYF; DNA: TGCGCCAGCAACTGGACAGGATTGAGAGAGCAGTACTTC
V: TRBV7-3; D: .; J: TRBJ2-3; size: .; CDR3: CASSLGSPADTQYF; DNA: TGTGCCAGCAGCCTTGGGTCTCCGGCGGATACGCAGTATTTT
V: TRBV18; D: .; J: TRBJ1-3; size: .; CDR3: CASSPARGRNTIYF; DNA: TGTGCCAGCTCACCAGCCAGAGGGAGAAACACCATATATTTT
V: TRBV5-1; D: .; J: TRBJ2-7; size: .; CDR3: CASSLALPLTGFSSYEQYF; DNA: TGCGCCAGCAGCTTGGCCCTACCCCTAACAGGGTTCTCCTCCTACGAGCAGTACTTC
V: TRBV5-1; D: .; J: TRBJ2-3; size: .; CDR3: CASSLGGTDTQYF; DNA: TGCGCCAGCAGCTTGGGGGGAACAGATACGCAGTATTTT
V: TRBV28; D: .; J: TRBJ1-2; size: .; CDR3: CASSPPASYGYTF; DNA: TGTGCCAGCAGTCCCCCCGCCAGCTATGGCTACACCTTC
V: TRBV2; D: .; J: TRBJ1-5; size: .; CDR3: CASRQVLSNQPQHF; DNA: TGTGCCAGCCGACAGGTACTTAGCAATCAGCCCCAGCATTTT
V: TRBV19; D: .; J: TRBJ1-4; size: .; CDR3: CASRRQAAGSSEKLFF; DNA: TGTGCCAGTAGAAGACAGGCGGCGGGCTCTTCAGAAAAACTGTTTTTT
V: TRBV6-6; D: TRBD1; J: TRBJ1-5; size: .; CDR3: CASRSSGTGSDQPQHF; DNA: TGTGCCAGCAGATCCTCCGGGACAGGGTCTGATCAGCCCCAGCATTTT
V: TRBV5-1; D: .; J: TRBJ2-5; size: .; CDR3: CASSASRQETQYF; DNA: TGCGCCAGCAGCGCATCGAGGCAAGAGACCCAGTACTTC
V: TRBV30; D: TRBD2; J: TRBJ2-7; size: .; CDR3: CAWIHRTSGIDYEQYF; DNA: TGTGCCTGGATTCATCGGACTAGCGGGATTGACTACGAGCAGTACTTC
V: TRBV29-1; D: .; J: TRBJ2-5; size: .; CDR3: CSVVPQETQYF; DNA: TGCAGCGTTGTGCCCCAAGAGACCCAGTACTTC
V: TRBV28; D: TRBD1; J: TRBJ1-3; size: few; CDR3: CATMRQGGHTIYF; DNA: TGTGCCACGATGAGACAGGGGGGACACACCATATATTTT
V: TRBV6-5; D: .; J: TRBJ1-2; size: .; CDR3: CASSYSQGAGYTF; DNA: TGTGCCAGCAGTTACTCTCAAGGGGCAGGCTACACCTTC
V: TRBV7-6; D: .; J: TRBJ2-2; size: .; CDR3: CASSLTHTGELFF; DNA: TGTGCCAGCAGCTTGACCCACACCGGGGAGCTGTTTTTT
V: TRBV6-5; D: .; J: TRBJ2-7; size: .; CDR3: CASSYSSQRIDEQYF; DNA: TGTGCCAGCAGTTACTCGTCACAGAGGATCGACGAGCAGTACTTC
V: TRBV4-2; D: .; J: TRBJ1-5; size: few; CDR3: CASSHTRGAKDQPQHF; DNA: TGTGCCAGCAGCCACACGAGGGGGGCTAAGGATCAGCCCCAGCATTTT
V: TRBV18; D: .; J: TRBJ1-1; size: .; CDR3: CASSTVNTEAFF; DNA: TGTGCCAGCTCAACGGTGAACACTGAAGCTTTCTTT
V: TRBV7-9; D: .; J: TRBJ1-3; size: .; CDR3: CASSLAPGNPGNTIYF; DNA: TGTGCCAGCAGCTTAGCACCAGGGAACCCCGGAAACACCATATATTTT
V: TRBV1; D: .; J: TRBJ1-2; size: .; CDR3: CTSSQLRRKKGQPNYGYTF; DNA: TGCACCAGCAGCCAACTAAGGCGTAAGAAGGGACAGCCTAACTATGGCTACACCTTC
V: TRBV7-6; D: TRBD1; J: TRBJ2-5; size: .; CDR3: CASSFMDRAIATQYF; DNA: TGTGCCAGCAGCTTTATGGACAGGGCGATCGCGACCCAGTACTTC
V: TRBV9; D: TRBD2; J: TRBJ2-3; size: .; CDR3: CASSALRGADTQYF; DNA: TGTGCCAGCAGCGCCTTACGGGGGGCAGATACGCAGTATTTT
V: TRBV7-8; D: TRBD2; J: TRBJ2-1; size: .; CDR3: CASSSRGSGRSKHYNEQFF; DNA: TGTGCCAGCAGCTCCCGAGGTAGCGGGAGGTCTAAGCACTACAATGAGCAGTTCTTC
V: TRBV5-4; D: .; J: TRBJ1-2; size: once; CDR3: CASSLAGGPTNYGYTF; DNA: TGTGCCAGCAGCTTGGCCGGAGGTCCCACTAACTATGGCTACACCTTC
V: TRBV7-3; D: .; J: TRBJ2-3; size: once; CDR3: CASSRRGSDTQYF; DNA: TGTGCCAGCAGCCGGCGGGGATCAGATACGCAGTATTTT
V: TRBV30; D: .; J: TRBJ1-2; size: .; CDR3: CASEIYGYTF; DNA: TGTGCCTCTGAGATCTATGGCTACACCTTC
V: TRBV18; D: .; J: TRBJ1-2; size: .; CDR3: CASSPPNTVSRGYTF; DNA: TGTGCCAGCTCACCACCAAATACGGTCTCTCGTGGCTACACCTTC
V: TRBV6-1; D: .; J: TRBJ2-7; size: once; CDR3: CASTRVEQYF; DNA: TGTGCCAGCACCAGGGTCGAGCAGTACTTC
V: TRBV6-1; D: .; J: TRBJ1-3; size: .; CDR3: CASSDRVGGNTIYF; DNA: TGTGCCAGCAGTGACAGAGTGGGTGGAAACACCATATATTTT